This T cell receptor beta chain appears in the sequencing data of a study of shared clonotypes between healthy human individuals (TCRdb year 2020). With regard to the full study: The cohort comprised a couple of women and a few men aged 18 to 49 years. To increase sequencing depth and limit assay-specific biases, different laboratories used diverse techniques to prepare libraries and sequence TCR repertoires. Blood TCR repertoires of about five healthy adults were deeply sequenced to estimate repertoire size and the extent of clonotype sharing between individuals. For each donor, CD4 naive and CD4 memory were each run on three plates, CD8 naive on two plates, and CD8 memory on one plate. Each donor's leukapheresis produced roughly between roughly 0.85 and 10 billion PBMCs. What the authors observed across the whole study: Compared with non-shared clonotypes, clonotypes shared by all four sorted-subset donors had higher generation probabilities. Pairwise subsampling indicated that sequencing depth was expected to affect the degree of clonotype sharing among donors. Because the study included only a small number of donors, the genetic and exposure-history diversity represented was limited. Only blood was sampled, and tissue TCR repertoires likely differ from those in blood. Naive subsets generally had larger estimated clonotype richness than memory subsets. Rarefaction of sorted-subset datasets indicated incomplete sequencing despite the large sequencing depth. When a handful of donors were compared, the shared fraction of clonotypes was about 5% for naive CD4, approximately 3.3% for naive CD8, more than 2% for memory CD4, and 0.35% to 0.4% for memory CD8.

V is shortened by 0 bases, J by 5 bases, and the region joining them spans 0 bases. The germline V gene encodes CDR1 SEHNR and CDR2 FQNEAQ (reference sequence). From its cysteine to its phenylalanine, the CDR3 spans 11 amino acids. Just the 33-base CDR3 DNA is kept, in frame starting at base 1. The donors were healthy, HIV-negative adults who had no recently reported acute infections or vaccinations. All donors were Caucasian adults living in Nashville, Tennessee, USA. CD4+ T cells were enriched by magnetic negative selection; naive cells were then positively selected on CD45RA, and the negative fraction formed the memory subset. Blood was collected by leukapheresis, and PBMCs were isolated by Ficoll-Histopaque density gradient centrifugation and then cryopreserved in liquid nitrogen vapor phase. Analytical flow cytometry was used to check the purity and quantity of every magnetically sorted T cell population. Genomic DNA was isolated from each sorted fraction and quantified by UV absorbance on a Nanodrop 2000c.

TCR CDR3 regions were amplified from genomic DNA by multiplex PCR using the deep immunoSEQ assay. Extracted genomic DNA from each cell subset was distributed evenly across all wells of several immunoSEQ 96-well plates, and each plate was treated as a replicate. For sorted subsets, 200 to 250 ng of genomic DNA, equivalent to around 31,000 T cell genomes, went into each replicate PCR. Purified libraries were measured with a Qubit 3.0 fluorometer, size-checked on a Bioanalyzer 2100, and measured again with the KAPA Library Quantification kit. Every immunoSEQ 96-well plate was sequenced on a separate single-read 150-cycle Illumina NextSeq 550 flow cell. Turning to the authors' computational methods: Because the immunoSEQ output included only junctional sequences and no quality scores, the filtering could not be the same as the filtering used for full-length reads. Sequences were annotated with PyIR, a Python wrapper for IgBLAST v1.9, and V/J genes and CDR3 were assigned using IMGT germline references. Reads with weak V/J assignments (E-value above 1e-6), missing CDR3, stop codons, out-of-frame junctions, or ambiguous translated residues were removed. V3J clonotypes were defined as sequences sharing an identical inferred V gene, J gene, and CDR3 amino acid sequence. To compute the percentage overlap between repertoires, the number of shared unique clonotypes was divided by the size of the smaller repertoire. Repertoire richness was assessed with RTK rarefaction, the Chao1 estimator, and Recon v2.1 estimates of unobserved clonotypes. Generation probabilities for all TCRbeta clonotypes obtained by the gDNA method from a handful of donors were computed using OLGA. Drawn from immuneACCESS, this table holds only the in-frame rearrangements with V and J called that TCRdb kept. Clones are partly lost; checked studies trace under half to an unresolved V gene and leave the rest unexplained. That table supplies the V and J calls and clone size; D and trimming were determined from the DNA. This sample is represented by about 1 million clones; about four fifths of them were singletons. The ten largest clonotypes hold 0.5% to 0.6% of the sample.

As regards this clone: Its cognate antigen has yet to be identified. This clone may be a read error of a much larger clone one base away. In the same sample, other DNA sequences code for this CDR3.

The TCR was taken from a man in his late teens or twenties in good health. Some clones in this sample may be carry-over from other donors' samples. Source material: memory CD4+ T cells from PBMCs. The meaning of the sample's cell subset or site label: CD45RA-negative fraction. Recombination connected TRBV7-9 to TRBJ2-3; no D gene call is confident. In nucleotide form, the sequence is TGTGCCAGCAGCTTAGCAGATACGCAGTATTTT. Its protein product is CASSLADTQYF.